This passage covers 19 T cell receptor beta chains from one sample sequenced in a study of T cell responses to AZD1222 COVID-19 vaccine. Here immunoSEQ multiplex PCR was the method, and the copy in TCRdb shows in-frame clones only, minus some. Of tens of thousands of clones listed, roughly nine tenths are singletons. Sequencing used peripheral blood, obtained 28 days after the second AZD1222 dose. Source of these receptors: an adult who received the AZD1222 COVID-19 vaccine.

The chain couples TRBV25-1 to TRBJ1-1; D is uncertain. CDR3 length: 13 amino acids. Germline CDR1 is MGHDK and CDR2 is SYGVNS. V gave up 4 bases and J gave up 3 bases, with 9 bases separating them. The CDR3 loop reads CASSAERDTEAFF. The CDR3 nucleotides read TGTGCCAGCAGTGCCGAGAGGGACACTGAAGCTTTCTTT.

This clone was seen only once. The chain carries TRBV27 and TRBJ2-1; TRBD2 aligns across 8 bases. Germline trimming cut 4 bases from V and 6 bases from J; bases unmatched to any gene: 8. Germline V gene data show CDR1 as MNHEY and CDR2 as SMNVEV (reference sequence). CDR3 length: 15 amino acids. This chain's CDR3 is CASSSRSGVLNEQFF. CDR3 DNA: TGTGCCAGCAGTTCACGTAGCGGGGTGCTCAATGAGCAGTTCTTC.

This clone was seen just once. V usage is TRBV7-2 and J usage is TRBJ2-5; TRBD2 agrees at 8 bases. Germline values: CDR1 SGHTA, CDR2 FQGNSA. V lost 5 bases to trimming and J lost 2 bases; unmatched junction nucleotides: 4. CDR3 length: 14 amino acids. CDR3 loop: CASSLTSGQETQYF. Written as DNA, the CDR3 is TGTGCCAGCAGCCTTACTAGCGGACAAGAGACCCAGTACTTC.

The chain is built from TRBV5-5 and TRBJ2-7; the D gene could be TRBD1 or TRBD2 (5 bases each). The V end was cut by 6 bases, the J end by 2 bases, with 21 bases between. Germline V gene sequence: CDR1 SGHKS, CDR2 YYEKEE (reference sequence). This CDR3 comprises 16 residues. Here the CDR3 reads CASNDKVGQGAYEQYF. The CDR3, as DNA: TGTGCCAGCAACGACAAAGTCGGGCAGGGAGCCTACGAGCAGTACTTC. The variable domain in full, with the rest retrieved from reference TRBV5-5 and TRBJ2-7, is DAGVTQSPTHLIKTRGQQVTLRCSPISGHKSVSWYQQVLGQGPQFIFQYYEKEERGRGNFPDRFSARQFPNYSSELNVNALLLGDSALYLCASNDKVGQGAYEQYFGPGTRLTVT.

The chain has TRBV6-5 and TRBJ2-7; a weak D match, TRBD1 (6 bases). The germline CDR1 and CDR2 sequences are MNHEY and SVGAGI. Trimming took off 0 bases at V and 6 bases at J, with 12 bases between the two ends. This CDR3 has 14 residues. CDR3 sequence reads: CASSYSWDTFEQYF. DNA of the CDR3: TGTGCCAGCAGTTACTCTTGGGACACGTTCGAGCAGTACTTC.

This clone was detected only once. The chain recombines TRBV5-8 with TRBJ2-3; D gene ambiguous. CDR3 length: 17 amino acids. V lost 5 bases and J lost 2, with 21 bases in between. CDR1 SGHTS and CDR2 YDEGEE come from the germline V gene. CDR3 nucleotides: TGTGCCAGCAGTCCCGAATGGCGGACCGAACCCACAGATACGCAGTATTTT. Amino acids: CASSPEWRTEPTDTQYF.

The table lists this clone with a few counts. The chain joins TRBV3-1 (or the pseudogene TRBV3-2) to TRBJ2-2; D is unclear. The CDR3 is 14 residues long. Trimming removed 2 bases at V and 3 bases at J, with 7 bases between. Germline values: CDR1 LGHDT, CDR2 YNNKEL (reference sequence). For the CDR3, the DNA is TGTGCCAGCAGCCAACTTCAGGACACCGGGGAGCTGTTTTTT. It encodes CASSQLQDTGELFF.

The V call is TRBV6-2 or TRBV6-3, the J call TRBJ1-1, with D unclear. This CDR3 region has 12 residues. Trimming cost V 1 base and J 8 bases, with 8 bases left between them. From germline, CDR1 is MNHEY and CDR2 SVGEGT. The CDR3 sequence is CASSYLGSEAFF. CDR3 nucleotide sequence: TGTGCCAGCAGTTACTTGGGTTCCGAAGCTTTCTTT.

CDR3 DNA: TGTGCCAGCACTCTCGGCGGGTTTCAGTACTTC. It is translated as CASTLGGFQYF. The chain employs TRBV6-6 and TRBJ2-7; a weak D match, TRBD2 (5 bases). The CDR3 contains 11 residues. V gave up 7 bases and J gave up 10 bases, with 14 bases separating them. Germline CDR1 MNHNY, CDR2 SVGAGI (reference sequence).

The V call is TRBV5-6, the J call TRBJ2-7; D not certain. The CDR3 extends over 15 amino acids. Germline V lookup: CDR1 SGHDT, CDR2 YYEEEE. Trimming took 5 bases from V and 0 from J, leaving 15 bases between them. The CDR3 loop reads CASSSVEASSYEQYF. The CDR3 nucleotides are TGTGCCAGCAGTTCGGTCGAGGCGAGCTCCTACGAGCAGTACTTC.

The rearrangement uses TRBV18 and TRBJ1-5, with a possible D match to TRBD1 (6 bases). This CDR3 has 15 residues. CDR1 is KGHSH and CDR2 is LQKENI in the germline V gene. V lost 0 bases and J 6 bases, leaving 12 bases between the germline ends. CDR3 sequence (DNA): TGTGCCAGCTCACCACCCTCCGGGGGCGGTCAGCCCCAGCATTTT. Translated, it gives CASSPPSGGGQPQHF.

The gene calls are TRBV28 and TRBJ1-1; possible D gene TRBD1, 6 bases. The CDR3 sequence is 13 residues long. Trimming left V 2 bases short and J 10 bases short, with 14 bases between. Germline V gene data show CDR1 as MDHEN and CDR2 as SYDVKM. Here the CDR3 DNA reads TGTGCCAGCAGTTTAACGAGGGGGGGCGGAGCTTTCTTT. This sequence encodes CASSLTRGGGAFF.

This clone was seen just once. The chain joins TRBV19 to TRBJ1-2; 8 bases are a match to TRBD1. Trimming took 10 bases from V and 2 from J; bases not matched to a gene: 9. Germline CDR1 reads LNHDA; CDR2 reads SQIVND (reference sequence). The CDR3 extends over 14 amino acids. CDR3: CATQSDRVNYGYTF. Here the CDR3 DNA reads TGTGCCACTCAGTCGGACAGGGTAAACTATGGCTACACCTTC. The full variable domain, rest sourced from reference TRBV19 and TRBJ1-2, is DGGITQSPKYLFRKEGQNVTLSCEQNLNHDAMYWYRQDPGQGLRLIYYSQIVNDFQKGDIAEGYSVSREKKESFPLTVTSAQKNPTAFYLCATQSDRVNYGYTFGSGTRLTVV.

This rearrangement joins TRBV3-1 (or the pseudogene TRBV3-2) to TRBJ1-4, with D hard to call. CDR1 and CDR2 (germline): LGHDT, YNNKEL (reference sequence). The CDR3 extends over 16 amino acids. V lost 4 bases, J lost 0 bases, and 12 bases lay in between. CDR3 sequence: CASSLPPSATNEKLFF. As DNA, the CDR3 is TGTGCCAGCAGCCTACCCCCCAGTGCAACTAATGAAAAACTGTTTTTT.

This clone was counted once. This chain joins TRBV29-1 and TRBJ1-3; 11 nucleotides line up with TRBD1. Germline loops: CDR1 SQVTM, CDR2 ANQGSEA. This CDR3 spans 13 amino acids. Trimming removed 4 bases from V and 7 bases from J; junction bases left unmatched: 3. CDR3 DNA sequence: TGCAGCGTTGCCGGACAGGGGGCTAACACCATATATTTT. Protein product: CSVAGQGANTIYF. Complete variable domain (other parts from reference TRBV29-1 and TRBJ1-3): SAVISQKPSRDICQRGTSLTIQCQVDSQVTMMFWYRQQPGQSLTLIATANQGSEATYESGFVIDKFPISRPNLTFSTLTVSNMSPEDSSIYLCSVAGQGANTIYFGEGSWLTVV.

The rearrangement joins TRBV7-9 to TRBJ1-6; no firm D call. Germline CDR1 and CDR2: SEHNR and FQNEAQ (reference sequence). There are 15 residues in the CDR3. V lost 5 bases and J lost 9, with 17 bases in between. Here the CDR3 reads CASSQFEGIGSPLHF. CDR3 coding DNA: TGTGCCAGCAGCCAGTTCGAGGGAATAGGTTCACCCCTCCACTTT.

This sequence joins TRBV5-1 and TRBJ1-2, with 7 bases fitting TRBD1. Germline V CDR1 and CDR2: SGHRS, YFSETQ. The CDR3 loop spans 14 amino acids. J gave up 6 bases and V 0 bases, and 5 bases lay outside the gene matches. CDR3 residues: CASSLVGGADGYTF. In DNA form, the CDR3 reads TGCGCCAGCAGCTTGGTAGGGGGCGCGGATGGCTACACCTTC.

This sequence joins TRBV28 and TRBJ1-5; perhaps TRBD1 as D (5 bases). The CDR3 is 15 amino acids. V lost 4 bases to trimming and J lost 1 base, with 11 bases between them. Germline V gene sequence: CDR1 MDHEN, CDR2 SYDVKM. As DNA, the CDR3 is TGTGCCAGCAGTTGGGGGTTTTACAGCAATCAGCCCCAGCATTTT. Its translation: CASSWGFYSNQPQHF.

The chain employs TRBV7-2 and TRBJ1-3, with D uncertain. V lost 5 bases, J lost 0 bases, and 14 bases lay in between. This CDR3 has 16 residues. Germline assignment: CDR1 SGHTA and CDR2 FQGNSA. DNA of the CDR3: TGTGCCAGCAGCATCGAGAGGGCAAGCTCTGGAAACACCATATATTTT. This gives the protein CASSIERASSGNTIYF.